This T cell receptor beta chain was obtained from a study of T-cell memory formation after mild COVID-19. Study summary: Most TCR clusters belonged to a single donor. Study-wide findings and caveats: Clones contracting over day 15 to 85 were CD4/CD8 balanced, with later expanders leaning CD4+. Clones from the second wave (peaking day 37) had unconfirmed SARS-CoV-2 specificity.

Constant-segment primers served in 5'RACE that generated TCR alpha and TCR beta cDNA libraries bearing sample barcodes and UMIs. TCRdb reprocessed the 5' RACE reads with MiXCR, giving one entry per CDR3 protein. Of roughly 150,000 distinct CDR3 sequences in the sample, about 15% were seen once. This clonotype was seen a few times. As yet, its antigen is unknown. The specimen sequenced was PBMCs or a T cell subset sorted from them (not recorded which). The receptor was derived from an adult woman who had mild COVID-19 (a few samples of this study predate the infection). Cell type and time point are not known.

CDR3 nucleotides: TGTGCCAGCACGAAAGCGGGGGGATACAATGAGCAGTTCTTC. Protein: CASTKAGGYNEQFF. The chain links TRBV7-2 to TRBJ2-1; 9 bases fit TRBD2. The CDR3 has 14 residues. CDR1 is SGHTA, CDR2 FQGNSA, per germline. Unmatched junction bases numbered 5, after V lost 7 bases and J lost 4 bases.